The 17 T cell receptor beta chains below were found in one sample sequenced in a study of metastatic and nonmetastatic thyroid tumors. Via MiXCR, TCRdb re-called the PCR reads. Of approximately 16,000 clones in the sample, about 12% were seen once. There were no patients who had received any treatment before thyroid surgery. Sequenced sample: tumor tissue. The source of these receptors is a female donor with papillary thyroid cancer or a benign thyroid nodule (not recorded which). Some clones in this sample may be carry-over from other donors' samples.

This clone appeared a single time. The chain carries TRBV7-6 and TRBJ1-1; no definite D call. This CDR3 comprises 15 residues. Germline V gives CDR1 SGHVS, CDR2 FNYEAQ. V lost 5 bases to trimming and J lost 2 bases, with 15 bases between them. The CDR3 DNA is TGTGCCAGCAGCCAACTACAGAGCTCCAACACTGAAGCTTTCTTT. This gives the protein CASSQLQSSNTEAFF.

Concerning this clone itself: This may arise from a read error, as a much more abundant clone is one base away. The chain couples TRBV5-1 to TRBJ2-1; TRBD1 is a possible D gene (6 bases). There are 15 residues in the CDR3. CDR1 and CDR2 from the germline V gene are SGHRS and YFSETQ. Trimming shortened V by 1 base and J by 3 bases, and 11 bases separated the two germline ends. The CDR3 reads CASSLSRDIYNEQFF. Here the CDR3 DNA reads TGCGCCAGCAGCTTGAGTAGGGACATCTACAATGAGCAGTTCTTC.

This clone was observed at least ten times. The chain combines TRBV15 with TRBJ2-7, with D possibly being TRBD1 (5 bases). CDR3 length: 15 amino acids. Germline assignment: CDR1 LNHNV and CDR2 YYDKDF (reference sequence). With 5 bases removed from V and 5 bases from J, the gap between germline ends came to 19 bases. CDR3 bases: TGTGCCACCAGCCCCCCCCAGGGTATCAGGCACGAGCAGTACTTC. Translated: CATSPPQGIRHEQYF.

Turning to this clone: This may come from a read error, since a much larger clone is one base off. This chain joins TRBV9 and TRBJ2-7, with 10 bases that match TRBD2. Trimming cost V 3 bases and J 9 bases; bases outside gene matches: 6. The CDR3 runs to 13 residues. CDR1 is SGDLS, CDR2 YYNGEE, per germline. The chain's CDR3 is CASSGLAGDGQYF. DNA of the CDR3: TGTGCCAGCAGCGGACTAGCGGGTGATGGGCAGTACTTC.

This chain connects TRBV7-2 to TRBJ2-1; 7 bases map to TRBD1. With V trimmed by 3 bases and J by 9 bases, 2 bases remained unmatched. The CDR3 has 12 amino acids. Per germline, CDR1 SGHTA and CDR2 FQGNSA. CDR3 residues: CASSLTGIEQFF. CDR3 coding DNA: TGTGCCAGCAGCTTGACAGGGATTGAGCAGTTCTTC.

This clone was counted ten times or more. The chain links TRBV11-2 to TRBJ1-1; D may be TRBD1 (5 bases). Germline values: CDR1 SGHAT, CDR2 FQNNGV. Between the trimmed V and J ends, which lost 5 bases and 5 bases, there was a span of 21 bases. The CDR3 runs 16 residues. As DNA, the CDR3 is TGTGCCAGCAGCCTATCTAGGGGACTCTCCTGGACTGAAGCTTTCTTT. Translated: CASSLSRGLSWTEAFF.

This clone was detected many times. The chain is built from TRBV11-2 and TRBJ2-3; no clear D. V was trimmed by 2 bases and J by 2 bases, leaving 11 bases between them. The CDR3 covers 15 residues. CDR1 and CDR2 (germline): SGHAT, FQNNGV. The chain's CDR3 is CASSLNWLSTDTQYF. CDR3 DNA: TGTGCCAGCAGCTTAAACTGGTTGTCCACAGATACGCAGTATTTT.

This clone appeared many times. This chain uses TRBV20-1 with TRBJ2-6; possible D gene TRBD2, 5 bases. Germline V gene data show CDR1 as DFQATT and CDR2 as SNEGSKA (reference sequence). The V end was cut by 2 bases, the J end by 0 bases, with 8 bases between. The CDR3 contains 15 residues. The CDR3 reads CSARQDFSGANVLTF. For the CDR3, the DNA is TGCAGTGCTAGACAGGACTTCTCTGGGGCCAACGTCCTGACTTTC.

The table lists this clone with many counts. The chain joins TRBV6-2 or TRBV6-3 to TRBJ1-5; 11 bases map to TRBD1. Per the germline V gene, CDR1 is MNHEY and CDR2 is SVGEGT. This CDR3 region has 15 residues. V trimming: 6 bases; J trimming: 7 bases; junction bases outside the gene matches: 8. The CDR3 bases are TGTGCCAGCAGCTTCGAGGGGACAGGGGGACAGCCCCAGCATTTT. Translated: CASSFEGTGGQPQHF.

This clone was counted many times. V gene TRBV5-1 combines with J gene TRBJ2-7; D is perhaps TRBD2 (6 bases). The germline V gene encodes CDR1 SGHRS and CDR2 YFSETQ. The ends were cut back, 4 bases at V and 5 bases at J, with 16 bases in the middle. The CDR3 extends over 14 amino acids. CDR3 sequence: CASSGGTHVNEQYF. The CDR3, as DNA: TGCGCCAGCAGCGGAGGGACCCACGTCAACGAGCAGTACTTC.

This clone was seen at least ten times. The rearrangement links TRBV7-2 to TRBJ2-5; D may be TRBD2 (7 bases). Germline assignment: CDR1 SGHTA and CDR2 FQGNSA. CDR3 length: 14 residues. The V and J ends lost 1 base and 4 bases respectively, with 10 bases between them. CDR3 DNA sequence: TGTGCCAGCAGCTTAGGGGGGGGCCTAGAGACCCAGTACTTC. It codes for CASSLGGGLETQYF.

In this sample, this clone turned up many times. This chain joins TRBV6-1 and TRBJ1-5; D remains unclear. The CDR3 spans 13 residues. V gave up 6 bases and J gave up 4 bases, with 10 bases separating them. CDR1 is MNHNS, CDR2 SASEGT, per germline. CDR3 sequence (DNA): TGTGCCAGCAGCCAGATTTGGAATCAGCCCCAGCATTTT. This encodes CASSQIWNQPQHF.

There are many counts of this clone. The V and J genes are TRBV6-4 and TRBJ2-2; 8 bases map to TRBD2. Germline V lookup: CDR1 MRHNA, CDR2 SNTAGT. V lost 4 bases to trimming and J lost 0 bases; unmatched junction nucleotides: 1. This CDR3 is 15 amino acids long. CDR3: CASSGGGPNTGELFF. Here the CDR3 DNA reads TGTGCCAGCAGTGGCGGGGGGCCGAACACCGGGGAGCTGTTTTTT.

To note about this clone: The CDR3 end shows no conserved phenylalanine or tryptophan, and so a read error is likely. CDR3 protein: CASREGTSGIGDIQYS. The CDR3 region has the DNA TGCGCCAGCCGTGAGGGGACTAGCGGGATCGGAGACATTCAGTACTCC. The chain carries TRBV10-1 and TRBJ2-4, with 13 bases lining up with TRBD2. Germline CDR1 is WNHNN and CDR2 is SYGVQD (reference sequence). This CDR3 contains 16 residues.

The sample holds many counts of this clone. V usage is TRBV6-1 and J usage is TRBJ1-1; no reliable D call. This CDR3 region has 12 residues. Trimming left V 10 bases short and J 6 bases short, with 15 bases between. Germline CDR1 and CDR2: MNHNS and SASEGT. CDR3 region: CATSPSSAEAFF. Written as DNA, the CDR3 is TGTGCCACCTCTCCCAGCTCGGCTGAAGCTTTCTTT.

In its sample, this clone ranks as medium-sized (0.01 to 0.1%). This chain links TRBV6-1 with TRBJ1-3; possible D gene TRBD1, 6 bases. V lost 5 bases to trimming and J lost 4 bases, with 15 bases between them. Germline CDR1 MNHNS, CDR2 SASEGT. This CDR3 comprises 15 residues. The CDR3 here is CASSIRGGGGNTIYF. The CDR3 nucleotides are TGTGCCAGCAGTATAAGGGGGGGTGGCGGAAACACCATATATTTT.

This clone was detected only once. The chain links TRBV20-1 to TRBJ2-7; perhaps TRBD2 as D (6 bases). CDR1 and CDR2 (germline): DFQATT, SNEGSKA (reference sequence). V shed 5 bases and J shed 6 bases, with 11 bases lying between them. The CDR3 runs 11 residues. This CDR3 reads CSAGEVGEQYF. The CDR3, as DNA: TGCAGTGCTGGGGAGGTGGGCGAGCAGTACTTC.